The sequence of this T cell receptor beta chain was determined in a study of control samples from healthy donors and cancer patients. Here immunoSEQ multiplex PCR was the method, and the copy in TCRdb shows in-frame clones only, minus some. The sample contains about 120,000 clones, around 87% of which appear only once. The junction had 10 bases not matched to a gene; V was cut back by 6 bases and J by 2 bases. The CDR3 length is 16 residues. Germline CDR1 MGHDK, CDR2 SYGVNS. The chain joins TRBV25-1 to TRBJ2-5; TRBD1 matches at 9 bases. The TCR comes from a man in his 60s in good health. The sample consisted of blood. The CDR3 DNA reads TGTGCCAGCAGCGCTAGTCCGGGACAGGGTCAAGAGACCCAGTACTTC. Its protein product is CASSASPGQGQETQYF. Full variable domain (rest looked up from reference TRBV25-1 and TRBJ2-5): EADIYQTPRYLVIGTGKKITLECSQTMGHDKMYWYQQDPGMELHLIHYSYGVNSTEKGDLSSESTVSRIRTEHFPLTLESARPSHTSQYLCASSASPGQGQETQYFGPGTRLLVL.